This T cell receptor (beta chain) appears in the sequencing data of a study of T-cell reconstitution after alpha-beta-depleted transplantation in children. Unique molecular identifiers were used in preparing the TCRbeta library. TCRdb used MiXCR to reprocess the PCR reads, holding one entry per CDR3 protein. The sample has 230,000 or so distinct CDR3 sequences, around 12% seen once. V shed 0 bases and J shed 1 base, with 6 bases lying between them. The CDR3 has 14 residues. Germline V gene sequence: CDR1 ENHRY, CDR2 SYGVKD. This clonotype came up many times. This clonotype was obtained from a human donor who donated a stem cell graft to a child with acute lymphoblastic leukemia. The source was PBMCs from the stem cell graft donor, collected from the stem cell graft. The rearrangement joins TRBV10-3 to TRBJ2-5; D unclear. CDR3 protein: CAISESIRQETQYF. DNA of the CDR3: TGTGCCATCAGTGAGTCGATACGCCAAGAGACCCAGTACTTC.